The 30 T cell receptor beta chains listed next were all sequenced from one sample in a study of blood T cell repertoires in COVID-19. Profiling relied on immunoSEQ multiplex PCR, and the TCRdb table lists in-frame clones only, not all of them. The profile shows fewer than 300,000 clones, 85% of them singletons. The specimen was PBMCs or T cells enriched from blood (not recorded which). Receptor source: a woman aged 50 to 65 who had recovered from COVID-19.

CDR3 sequence (DNA): TGCAGTGCAGAGACAGTTTCACCCCTCCACTTT. Its protein is CSAETVSPLHF. The V and J genes are TRBV20-1 and TRBJ1-6; D might be TRBD1 (5 bases). Germline CDR1 reads DFQATT; CDR2 reads SNEGSKA (reference sequence). The CDR3 contains 11 residues. The V and J ends lost 6 bases and 9 bases respectively, with 9 bases between them.

The J gene is TRBJ2-7, the V gene TRBV6-6; tentatively, D is TRBD1 (6 bases). The CDR3 loop spans 11 amino acids. The germline V gene encodes CDR1 MNHNY and CDR2 SVGAGI (reference sequence). The CDR3 region is CSSGGGYEQYF. For the CDR3, the DNA is TGTTCTAGTGGGGGCGGCTACGAGCAGTACTTC.

A single count supports this clone. This chain connects TRBV29-1 to TRBJ1-1, with D tentatively TRBD1 (6 bases). The CDR3 length is 13 residues. Trimming took 7 bases from V and 0 from J, leaving 12 bases between them. In germline, CDR1 is SQVTM, CDR2 ANQGSEA. The CDR3 loop is CSARTDLNTEAFF. CDR3 bases: TGCAGCGCACGGACAGATCTGAACACTGAAGCTTTCTTT.

With regard to this clone: A read error may produce the germline difference seen at one junction end. The chain carries TRBV19 and TRBJ2-7, with D perhaps matching TRBD1 (5 bases). Germline CDR1 LNHDA, CDR2 SQIVND (reference sequence). CDR3 length equals 16 residues. The DNA of the CDR3 is TGTGCCAGTAGTTTAGAAGACAGCCGAGTAACCTACGAGCAGTACTTC. It is translated as CASSLEDSRVTYEQYF.

The CDR3 spells CASSVNYGYTF. The CDR3 nucleotides read TGTGCCAGCTCCGTTAACTATGGCTACACCTTC. The V gene is TRBV21-1, the J gene TRBJ1-2. TRBV21-1 is a pseudogene locus. The CDR3 contains 11 residues.

This chain uses TRBV19 with TRBJ2-7; the match to TRBD1 covers 9 bases. Germline V gene lookup returns CDR1 LNHDA and CDR2 SQIVND (reference sequence). The J segment lost 2 bases and the V segment lost 5 bases, leaving 7 bases of the junction unmatched. The CDR3 contains 15 residues. The CDR3 sequence: CASSGGTGRTYEQYF. As DNA, the CDR3 is TGTGCCAGTAGTGGGGGGACAGGGAGGACCTACGAGCAGTACTTC. Looking up the rest from reference TRBV19 and TRBJ2-7 gives the full variable domain: DGGITQSPKYLFRKEGQNVTLSCEQNLNHDAMYWYRQDPGQGLRLIYYSQIVNDFQKGDIAEGYSVSREKKESFPLTVTSAQKNPTAFYLCASSGGTGRTYEQYFGPGTRLTVT.

The chain recombines TRBV11-2 with TRBJ1-1; D unresolved. Looked up from germline, CDR1 is SGHAT and CDR2 is FQNNGV. With 2 bases removed from V and 6 bases from J, the gap between germline ends came to 7 bases. There are 12 residues in the CDR3. CDR3 DNA sequence: TGTGCCAGCAGCTTAATTGGCTCTGAAGCTTTCTTT. This encodes CASSLIGSEAFF.

The chain joins TRBV13 to TRBJ1-2; D ambiguous. Germline V gives CDR1 PRHDT, CDR2 FYEKMQ (reference sequence). The V gene lost 2 bases and the J gene lost 6 bases, with 10 bases spanning the gap. CDR3 length equals 13 residues. CDR3 bases: TGTGCCAGCAGCTTATTGGCATTCAATGGCTACACCTTC. It codes for CASSLLAFNGYTF.

V usage is TRBV19 and J usage is TRBJ1-5; no reliable D call. CDR3 length: 16 residues. V lost 3 bases and J lost 5, with 17 bases in between. CDR1 and CDR2 from the germline V gene are LNHDA and SQIVND (reference sequence). The CDR3 bases are TGTGCCAGTAGTATTCACGTTCCGGGTCCGGATCAGCCCCAGCATTTT. This gives the protein CASSIHVPGPDQPQHF.

V gene TRBV28 combines with J gene TRBJ1-2, with D perhaps matching TRBD1 (6 bases). Trimming took 6 bases from V and 4 from J, leaving 15 bases between them. Per the germline V gene, CDR1 is MDHEN and CDR2 is SYDVKM. The CDR3 extends over 14 amino acids. The CDR3 nucleotides are TGTGCCAGCAGCCAGAGACAGGACACCTATGGCTACACCTTC. Translation: CASSQRQDTYGYTF.

V gene TRBV18 combines with J gene TRBJ1-5; D perhaps matches TRBD1 (6 bases). Per germline, CDR1 KGHSH and CDR2 LQKENI. The CDR3 contains 13 residues. The ends were cut back, 3 bases at V and 6 bases at J, with 9 bases in the middle. CDR3 region: CASSPPGAQPQHF. The CDR3 DNA is TGTGCCAGCTCACCCCCAGGGGCTCAGCCCCAGCATTTT.

This clone was seen once. V gene TRBV6-5 combines with J gene TRBJ2-5; 8 nucleotides match TRBD1. V lost 6 bases to trimming and J lost 0 bases; unmatched junction nucleotides: 6. CDR1 is MNHEY and CDR2 is SVGAGI in the germline V gene. The CDR3 has 15 amino acids. The CDR3 is CASRPGQGNQETQYF. The CDR3 DNA follows: TGTGCCAGCAGACCAGGACAGGGTAACCAAGAGACCCAGTACTTC.

J is TRBJ2-7 and V is TRBV18; D is unclear. Germline V gene sequence: CDR1 KGHSH, CDR2 LQKENI. The CDR3 is made up of 15 amino acids. V dropped 1 base and J dropped 5 bases, with 15 bases sitting between them. The CDR3 protein is CASSPQSVNRDEQYF. The CDR3 region has the DNA TGTGCCAGCTCACCACAGTCAGTAAACCGGGACGAGCAGTACTTC.

This sequence joins TRBV5-4 and TRBJ1-3; possibly TRBD1 for D (6 bases). V lost 4 bases and J 0 bases, leaving 11 bases between the germline ends. Germline CDR1 and CDR2: SGHNT and YYREEE (reference sequence). The length of the CDR3 is 15 residues. CDR3 bases: TGTGCCAGCAGCACCGGACAGTTCTCTGGAAACACCATATATTTT. Protein: CASSTGQFSGNTIYF.

The chain carries TRBV4-2 and TRBJ2-5; 8 nucleotides agree with TRBD1. CDR3 length equals 17 residues. With 2 bases clipped from V and 0 bases from J, the junction kept 8 bases outside the gene matches. Germline CDR1 reads LGHNA; CDR2 reads YNFKEQ. The CDR3 reads CASSQSPGQEYQETQYF. The CDR3 DNA follows: TGTGCCAGCAGCCAATCTCCGGGACAGGAATACCAAGAGACCCAGTACTTC.

The chain carries TRBV6-5 and TRBJ1-6, with TRBD1 as a possible D gene (5 bases). In germline, CDR1 is MNHEY, CDR2 SVGAGI. V lost 6 bases and J lost 7, with 13 bases in between. The CDR3 totals 14 residues. The CDR3 is CASRGGRRNSPLHF. The CDR3 DNA sequence: TGTGCCAGCAGGGGGGGACGGAGAAATTCACCCCTCCACTTT.

The chain combines TRBV2 with TRBJ2-7, with 7 bases lining up with TRBD1. The germline CDR1 and CDR2 sequences are SNHLY and FYNNEI. This CDR3 region has 14 residues. The V gene end was trimmed by 4 bases and the J gene end by 2 bases; junction bases not matched to a gene: 5. CDR3 region: CASSGITGAYEQYF. The CDR3 bases are TGTGCCAGCAGTGGGATCACAGGGGCCTACGAGCAGTACTTC.

V gene TRBV6-2 or TRBV6-3 combines with J gene TRBJ1-5; the match to TRBD1 covers 7 bases. The J segment lost 0 bases and the V segment lost 0 bases, leaving 8 bases of the junction unmatched. The CDR3 is made up of 18 amino acids. The germline gives CDR1 MNHEY, CDR2 SVGEGT. The CDR3 bases are TGTGCCAGCAGTTACTCCAGGACGACAGGGTATAGCAATCAGCCCCAGCATTTT. Its protein product is CASSYSRTTGYSNQPQHF.

The J gene is TRBJ2-7, the V gene TRBV5-4; 10 bases are a match to TRBD2. V lost 4 bases to trimming and J lost 3 bases; unmatched junction nucleotides: 7. The germline V gene encodes CDR1 SGHNT and CDR2 YYREEE (reference sequence). The CDR3 totals 15 residues. CDR3 in amino acids: CASSRGTSAYYEQYF. CDR3 coding DNA: TGTGCCAGCAGCCGCGGGACTAGCGCTTACTACGAGCAGTACTTC.

The genes are TRBV3-1 (or the pseudogene TRBV3-2) and TRBJ1-3; possible D gene TRBD1, 6 bases. Trimming stripped 2 bases from V and 0 bases from J, with 11 bases between. Germline V gene lookup returns CDR1 LGHDT and CDR2 YNNKEL (reference sequence). CDR3 length: 16 amino acids. The DNA of the CDR3 is TGTGCCAGCAGCCAACAGGGGCGCCACTCTGGAAACACCATATATTTT. It specifies CASSQQGRHSGNTIYF.

The chain joins TRBV30 to TRBJ1-3; D possibly corresponds to TRBD1 (6 bases). V dropped 3 bases and J dropped 0 bases, with 27 bases sitting between them. CDR1 is GTSNPN and CDR2 is SVGIG in the germline V gene (reference sequence). There are 20 residues in the CDR3. Written as DNA, the CDR3 is TGTGCCTGGAGAACCCCCGGGACACCGCACTACCCAATCTCTGGAAACACCATATATTTT. It translates to CAWRTPGTPHYPISGNTIYF.

This clone came up a few times. This sequence joins TRBV7-2 and TRBJ2-2; D is perhaps TRBD1 (5 bases). Germline V gene lookup returns CDR1 SGHTA and CDR2 FQGNSA. The CDR3 spans 16 residues. Deletions cut 6 bases from V and 0 bases from J, with 14 bases between. The DNA for the CDR3 is TGTGCCAGCAGGGGTCCAGGGTCCGCGAACACCGGGGAGCTGTTTTTT. Translating it yields CASRGPGSANTGELFF.

This clone appeared once. The chain recombines TRBV7-2 with TRBJ2-7; 10 nucleotides line up with TRBD2. V gave up 6 bases and J gave up 6 bases; unmatched junction bases: 14. This CDR3 is 16 amino acids long. The germline CDR1 and CDR2 sequences are SGHTA and FQGNSA. CDR3 sequence reads: CASRPASAGGVGEQYF. The CDR3 DNA follows: TGTGCCAGCAGACCCGCCTCAGCGGGGGGGGTGGGCGAGCAGTACTTC.

Only one count was recorded for this clone. The chain links TRBV6-5 to TRBJ1-2; the match to TRBD1 covers 7 bases. V was clipped by 8 bases and J by 5 bases; unmatched bases: 5. The CDR3 covers 12 residues. CDR1 is MNHEY and CDR2 is SVGAGI in the germline V gene. CDR3 sequence (DNA): TGTGCCAGCGGAAGGGGGCAATATGGCTACACCTTC. It codes for CASGRGQYGYTF.

This clone was recorded only once. The V gene is TRBV29-1, the J gene TRBJ2-2; D perhaps matches TRBD1 (5 bases). This CDR3 region has 16 residues. Germline CDR1 and CDR2: SQVTM and ANQGSEA. V shed 5 bases and J shed 6 bases, with 22 bases lying between them. In DNA form, the CDR3 reads TGCAGCGTTCGGGTCGGCGGTCAGGGTAGGGCCGGGGAGCTGTTTTTT. It yields the protein CSVRVGGQGRAGELFF.

The chain couples TRBV5-1 to TRBJ2-5, with TRBD2 as a possible D gene (5 bases). V was pared by 2 bases and J by 4 bases, with 12 bases between. CDR1 is SGHRS, CDR2 YFSETQ, per germline. The CDR3 runs to 14 residues. DNA of the CDR3: TGCGCCAGCAGCTTATTAGGGAGACGAGAGACCCAGTACTTC. Translation gives CASSLLGRRETQYF.

V is TRBV5-4 and J is TRBJ1-1; 7 bases match TRBD1. Germline assignment: CDR1 SGHNT and CDR2 YYREEE (reference sequence). The CDR3 length is 17 residues. V lost 0 bases, J lost 1 base, and 9 bases stayed unmatched. The CDR3 region has the DNA TGTGCCAGCAGCTTGGCCGGACAGGCACATTGGAACACTGAAGCTTTCTTT. Translated: CASSLAGQAHWNTEAFF.

Only one count was recorded for this clone. The J gene is TRBJ1-3, the V gene TRBV7-2, with TRBD1 matching 9 bases. This CDR3 comprises 17 residues. Germline V CDR1 and CDR2: SGHTA, FQGNSA. V lost 5 bases to trimming and J lost 0 bases; unmatched junction nucleotides: 8. The CDR3 nucleotides are TGTGCCAGCAGCCTAAAGGGGACAGGGATCTCTGGAAACACCATATATTTT. The encoded protein is CASSLKGTGISGNTIYF.

The chain recombines TRBV18 with TRBJ2-2, with D possibly TRBD1 on 5 matching bases. V was shortened by 2 bases and J by 9 bases, with 16 bases between the two germline ends. CDR1 and CDR2 from the germline V gene are KGHSH and LQKENI. This CDR3 has 15 amino acids. The CDR3 DNA is TGTGCCAGCTCACCATCCACAGGTGGTACCCGGGAGCTGTTTTTT. It encodes CASSPSTGGTRELFF.

The V and J genes are TRBV10-3 and TRBJ1-4; 7 bases are shared with TRBD1. Germline CDR1 is ENHRY and CDR2 is SYGVKD. Losses at the gene ends were 9 bases for V and 7 bases for J; bases not matched to a gene: 11. This CDR3 spans 14 amino acids. The CDR3 spells CAMINRGRSEKLFF. CDR3 nucleotide sequence: TGTGCCATGATTAACAGGGGACGATCTGAAAAACTGTTTTTT.